The clone carrying this TCR beta chain was counted many times. What it binds is unknown. The CDR3 totals 16 residues. V shed 0 bases and J 3 bases; nucleotides not matched to a gene: 2. The germline gives CDR1 SGHRS, CDR2 YFSETQ. Prior to thyroid surgery, none of the patients had received any treatment. This specimen comes from a study of metastatic and nonmetastatic thyroid tumors. The overall study: Repertoire comparisons spanned blood and tumor or nodule tissue from malignant and benign thyroid patients. General study findings and limits: When malignant thyroid tumors were compared with benign nodules, TCR beta diversity was reportedly significantly higher in the malignant tumors. This held in both blood and tumor samples.

As handled by the study authors: The study built a papillary thyroid cancer distant-metastasis classifier from CDR3 differences across clinicopathological groups. Using MiXCR, TCRdb re-called clones from the PCR reads. TCRdb's processing, not the authors', yielded these V and J calls. The table shows 84,000 or so clones, with approximately 9% occurring only once. The sequence was obtained from a female donor with papillary thyroid cancer or a benign thyroid nodule (not recorded which). Some clones in this sample may be carry-over from other donors' samples. Sequencing used blood. The chain recombines TRBV5-1 with TRBJ2-3; 12 bases are shared with TRBD2. CDR3 in DNA: TGCGCCAGCAGCTTGGTACTAGCGGGGGGAACAGATACGCAGTATTTT. Amino acids: CASSLVLAGGTDTQYF.